The 24 T cell receptor beta chains given below trace back to one sample, sequenced in a study of T cells after yellow fever vaccination. Each CDR3 protein gets one entry after TCRdb re-called the 5' RACE reads with MiXCR. The data contain about 340,000 distinct CDR3 sequences, 9.5% to 15% of them singletons. The sequencing here drew on CD4+ T cells sorted from PBMCs, taken 15 days after the yellow fever booster vaccination. The receptors were sampled from a man between 18 and 29 years old who received the YFV17D yellow fever vaccine.

At least ten counts were recorded for this clonotype. The CDR3 is CASSLVGGRSYEQYF. For the CDR3, the DNA is TGCGCCAGCAGCTTGGTTGGTGGAAGATCCTACGAGCAGTACTTC. V is TRBV5-1 and J is TRBJ2-7; D remains ambiguous. V gave up 0 bases and J gave up 1 base, with 11 bases separating them. The CDR3 sequence is 15 residues long. The germline V gene encodes CDR1 SGHRS and CDR2 YFSETQ.

This clonotype turned up a few times. The J gene is TRBJ1-6, the V gene TRBV5-1; D ambiguous. This CDR3 has 15 residues. The germline V gene has CDR1 SGHRS and CDR2 YFSETQ. V was clipped by 0 bases and J by 9 bases, with 13 bases between them. The CDR3 reads CASSLATGSSSPLHF. DNA of the CDR3: TGCGCCAGCAGCTTGGCCACGGGGAGCAGTTCACCCCTCCACTTT.

At least ten counts were recorded for this clonotype. This chain links TRBV14 with TRBJ2-5; 7 bases agree with TRBD2. The V gene's germline CDR1 is SGHDN and CDR2 FVKESK. The CDR3 sequence is 15 residues long. The V gene end was trimmed by 0 bases and the J gene end by 5 bases; junction bases not matched to a gene: 6. CDR3 coding DNA: TGTGCCAGCAGCCAAGAACTGGCGGGGGTGGAGACCCAGTACTTC. Translated, it gives CASSQELAGVETQYF. Full variable domain (outside the CDR3, taken from reference TRBV14 and TRBJ2-5): EAGVTQFPSHSVIEKGQTVTLRCDPISGHDNLYWYRRVMGKEIKFLLHFVKESKQDESGMPNNRFLAERTGGTYSTLKVQPAELEDSGVYFCASSQELAGVETQYFGPGTRLLVL.

This chain joins TRBV7-2 and TRBJ1-1, with D possibly matching TRBD1 (5 bases). This CDR3 has 14 amino acids. Germline values: CDR1 SGHTA, CDR2 FQGNSA. Trimming removed 7 bases from V and 7 bases from J, with 19 bases in between. The CDR3 DNA follows: TGTGCCAGCACCGCCTCCAGGGTGGGGGGTGAAGCTTTCTTT. Translating it yields CASTASRVGGEAFF.

There are many counts of this clonotype. The chain couples TRBV28 to TRBJ1-2, with D uncertain. Trimming removed 2 bases from V and 8 bases from J, with 15 bases in between. Germline V gene lookup returns CDR1 MDHEN and CDR2 SYDVKM. This CDR3 has 14 residues. Written as DNA, the CDR3 is TGTGCCAGCAGTTTAACGGTTTCCCTTAAGGGCTACACCTTC. This translates into CASSLTVSLKGYTF.

This clonotype turned up a few times. The genes are TRBV28 and TRBJ1-4; D perhaps matches TRBD1 (5 bases). The CDR3 spans 15 residues. The V end lost 6 bases, the J end lost 6 bases, and 17 bases lay between the germline ends. Germline values: CDR1 MDHEN, CDR2 SYDVKM. CDR3 protein: CASSNPKKGDEKLFF. CDR3 sequence (DNA): TGTGCCAGCAGCAACCCAAAAAAAGGGGATGAAAAACTGTTTTTT.

This clonotype was counted between two and nine times. The chain uses TRBV4-3 and TRBJ2-1; maybe TRBD1 (5 bases). Trimming shortened V by 0 bases and J by 11 bases, and 11 bases separated the two germline ends. CDR1 is LGHNA and CDR2 is YSLEER in the germline V gene. CDR3 length: 13 amino acids. CDR3 sequence: CASSQDGDSKQFF. The CDR3 DNA is TGCGCCAGCAGCCAAGATGGAGACAGCAAGCAGTTCTTC.

This chain joins TRBV9 and TRBJ1-2; no definite D call. This CDR3 has 11 amino acids. Germline V gene lookup returns CDR1 SGDLS and CDR2 YYNGEE. The ends were cut back, 3 bases at V and 8 bases at J, with 8 bases in the middle. DNA for the CDR3: TGTGCCAGCAGCGACAACTTCGGCTACACCTTC. Translating gives CASSDNFGYTF. The complete variable domain, with remaining parts taken from reference TRBV9 and TRBJ1-2, reads DSGVTQTPKHLITATGQRVTLRCSPRSGDLSVYWYQQSLDQGLQFLIQYYNGEERAKGNILERFSAQQFPDLHSELNLSSLELGDSALYFCASSDNFGYTFGSGTRLTVV.

This clonotype was seen more than once but under ten times. This sequence joins TRBV4-1 and TRBJ1-2, with D perhaps matching TRBD1 (5 bases). Germline assignment: CDR1 MGHRA and CDR2 YSYEKL. This CDR3 has 18 amino acids. V was trimmed by 0 bases and J by 4 bases, leaving 21 bases between them. CDR3 sequence reads: CASSQDRSGFRSSYGYTF. CDR3 nucleotide sequence: TGCGCCAGCAGCCAAGATCGCTCAGGGTTCAGATCTAGCTATGGCTACACCTTC.

The J gene is TRBJ2-3, the V gene TRBV20-1, with a weak D call TRBD2 (6 bases). This CDR3 has 15 amino acids. The germline gives CDR1 DFQATT, CDR2 SNEGSKA (reference sequence). V was clipped by 0 bases and J by 5 bases, with 15 bases between them. CDR3 nucleotide sequence: TGCAGTGCTAGAGATGAGCCGCGGGGAGGAGATACGCAGTATTTT. Translating it yields CSARDEPRGGDTQYF.

V gene TRBV7-9 combines with J gene TRBJ2-3, with 9 nucleotides matching TRBD1. CDR1 is SEHNR and CDR2 is FQNEAQ in the germline V gene (reference sequence). V dropped 0 bases and J dropped 4; count of bases not matched to a gene: 5. The CDR3 is 16 residues long. The DNA for the CDR3 is TGTGCCAGCAGCTTAGCGCGAGGACAGGGGCCAGATACGCAGTATTTT. The encoded protein is CASSLARGQGPDTQYF.

The J gene is TRBJ2-6, the V gene TRBV4-1; D possibly corresponds to TRBD1 (5 bases). The CDR3 extends over 17 amino acids. Trimming shortened V by 4 bases and J by 0 bases, and 13 bases separated the two germline ends. Per germline, CDR1 MGHRA and CDR2 YSYEKL. This CDR3 reads CASSRAPGSSGANVLTF. CDR3 bases: TGCGCCAGCAGCCGAGCCCCAGGGTCCTCTGGGGCCAACGTCCTGACTTTC.

The V gene is TRBV20-1, the J gene TRBJ2-1, with 12 bases that match TRBD2. The germline gives CDR1 DFQATT, CDR2 SNEGSKA (reference sequence). Trimming cost V 0 bases and J 10 bases; bases outside gene matches: 7. The CDR3 covers 15 residues. CDR3 in DNA: TGCAGTGCTAGAGATCGTCTAGCGGGGGGGAAAGAGCAGTTCTTC. It specifies CSARDRLAGGKEQFF.

This clonotype was seen a few times. The chain uses TRBV4-1 and TRBJ2-4; no clear D. CDR1 and CDR2 (germline): MGHRA, YSYEKL. Trimming removed 0 bases at V and 7 bases at J, with 13 bases between. The CDR3 has 15 amino acids. Here the CDR3 reads CASSQDFTNGNIQYF. CDR3 nucleotides: TGCGCCAGCAGCCAAGATTTCACCAACGGGAACATTCAGTACTTC.

This rearrangement joins TRBV20-1 to TRBJ1-1; D might be TRBD1 (5 bases). The V end was cut by 6 bases, the J end by 1 base, with 15 bases between. This CDR3 has 14 amino acids. CDR1 is DFQATT and CDR2 is SNEGSKA in the germline V gene (reference sequence). CDR3 bases: TGCAGTGCCAACCGGCAGGGCCAGAACACTGAAGCTTTCTTT. Protein: CSANRQGQNTEAFF.

The chain uses TRBV4-1 and TRBJ1-2; TRBD1 agrees at 9 bases. Germline lookup yields CDR1 MGHRA and CDR2 YSYEKL. This CDR3 has 14 amino acids. V dropped 4 bases and J dropped 8; count of bases not matched to a gene: 8. CDR3 nucleotide sequence: TGCGCCAGCAGCCCCCCTGGGACAGGGAAAGGCTACACCTTC. It encodes CASSPPGTGKGYTF.

This clonotype appeared a few times. This chain uses TRBV5-1 with TRBJ2-3; the D is unclear. The CDR3 covers 15 residues. The V end was cut by 1 base, the J end by 1 base, with 10 bases between. The germline V gene encodes CDR1 SGHRS and CDR2 YFSETQ. The CDR3 DNA reads as TGCGCCAGCAGCTTGCAGCCAGGCCGCACAGATACGCAGTATTTT. Translated, it gives CASSLQPGRTDTQYF.

At least ten counts were recorded for this clonotype. This chain links TRBV18 with TRBJ1-1; unclear D gene. Germline V lookup: CDR1 KGHSH, CDR2 LQKENI. V was shortened by 2 bases and J by 0 bases, with 4 bases between the two germline ends. The CDR3 consists of 13 residues. The CDR3 nucleotides read TGTGCCAGCTCACCAGGGATGAACACTGAAGCTTTCTTT. It is translated as CASSPGMNTEAFF.

This clonotype was counted a few times. The gene calls are TRBV5-1 and TRBJ2-2; 8 nucleotides line up with TRBD1. Per germline, CDR1 SGHRS and CDR2 YFSETQ. V shed 6 bases and J 2 bases; nucleotides not matched to a gene: 9. The CDR3 length is 16 residues. The CDR3 loop reads CASTVQGGANTGELFF. The CDR3 nucleotides are TGCGCCAGCACCGTACAGGGGGGCGCAAACACCGGGGAGCTGTTTTTT.

This clonotype was observed many times. This rearrangement joins TRBV11-2 to TRBJ1-2; D not certain. V was cut by 1 base and J by 2 bases, with 5 bases left in between. Germline lookup yields CDR1 SGHAT and CDR2 FQNNGV. The length of the CDR3 is 13 residues. CDR3 amino acids: CASSLGVNYGYTF. DNA of the CDR3: TGTGCCAGCAGCTTAGGGGTCAACTATGGCTACACCTTC.

This clonotype was counted between two and nine times. The chain combines TRBV29-1 with TRBJ1-5, with D perhaps TRBD1 (5 bases). The CDR3 is made up of 14 amino acids. Germline loops: CDR1 SQVTM, CDR2 ANQGSEA. V was trimmed by 4 bases and J by 0 bases, leaving 10 bases between them. CDR3 protein: CSVGYGGSNQPQHF. In nucleotides, the CDR3 is TGCAGCGTTGGTTACGGGGGTAGCAATCAGCCCCAGCATTTT.

This clonotype was counted only a few times. The V and J genes are TRBV6-5 and TRBJ1-3; TRBD1 is a possible D gene (6 bases). V was shortened by 7 bases and J by 1 base, with 11 bases between the two germline ends. The CDR3 contains 14 residues. In germline, CDR1 is MNHEY, CDR2 SVGAGI. CDR3 coding DNA: TGTGCCAGCAAAACCGGGACATCTGGAAACACCATATATTTT. This sequence encodes CASKTGTSGNTIYF.

This clonotype was seen many times. The rearrangement links TRBV29-1 to TRBJ2-5; D unresolved. The germline gives CDR1 SQVTM, CDR2 ANQGSEA. The CDR3 has 13 amino acids. V gave up 1 base and J gave up 2 bases, with 8 bases separating them. CDR3: CSVEVGRQETQYF. The CDR3 DNA reads as TGCAGCGTTGAAGTAGGAAGGCAAGAGACCCAGTACTTC.

This clonotype was found a few times. V gene TRBV18 combines with J gene TRBJ1-6; D not resolved. The CDR3 spans 14 residues. Per germline, CDR1 KGHSH and CDR2 LQKENI. The V and J ends lost 0 bases and 5 bases respectively, with 5 bases between them. The CDR3 coding sequence is TGTGCCAGCTCACCACCCCAGGATAATTCACCCCTCCACTTT. Protein product: CASSPPQDNSPLHF.